This record looks at one T cell receptor (beta chain) sequence and its context. The antigen is undetermined. From the approximately 110-subject validation cohort, which was separate from the roughly 630-subject first cohort, the donors were drawn. Using immunoSEQ multiplex PCR, the repertoire was profiled, and TCRdb retains in-frame clones only, with some absent. The table has about 330,000 clones, around 86% seen once. The record originates from a study of cytomegalovirus exposure and HLA in healthy donors. The study, taken as a whole, reports: In vitro confirmation showed three CMV-associated chains to be CMV antigen specific. The dataset shows that most TCR sequences were rare, while some public TCRs occurred in many donors. Investigators reported around 150 TCR beta chains as tied to cytomegalovirus.

Germline-derived CDR1 and CDR2 are GTSNPN and SVGIG (reference sequence). This CDR3 is 15 amino acids long. Unmatched junction bases numbered 8, after V lost 0 bases and J lost 9 bases. The source material was PBMCs. The rearrangement joins TRBV30 to TRBJ2-1, with 10 positions matching TRBD2. The TCR comes from a woman under 30 in good health and CMV-seronegative. CDR3: CAWSVPSGSSSEQFF. The CDR3 coding sequence is TGTGCCTGGAGTGTACCTAGCGGGAGTTCTAGTGAGCAGTTCTTC. The whole variable domain, filled in from reference TRBV30 and TRBJ2-1, reads SQTIHQWPATLVQPVGSPLSLECTVEGTSNPNLYWYRQAAGRGLQLLFYSVGIGQISSEVPQNLSASRPQDRQFILSSKKLLLSDSGFYLCAWSVPSGSSSEQFFGPGTRLTVL.